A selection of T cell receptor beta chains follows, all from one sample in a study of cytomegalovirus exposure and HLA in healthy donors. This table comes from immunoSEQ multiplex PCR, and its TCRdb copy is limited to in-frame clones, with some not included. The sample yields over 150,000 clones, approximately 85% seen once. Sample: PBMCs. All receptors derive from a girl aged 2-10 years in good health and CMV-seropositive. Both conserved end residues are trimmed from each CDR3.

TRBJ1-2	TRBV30	AWSVRSGFGYT
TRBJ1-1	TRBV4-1	ASSQVMVRTLNTEAF
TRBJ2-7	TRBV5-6	ASSLGQGDEQY
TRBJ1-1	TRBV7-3	ASSSEMNTEAF
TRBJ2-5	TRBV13	ASSLAGRGRKEETQY
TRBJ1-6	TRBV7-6	ASSQAGRQVNSPLH
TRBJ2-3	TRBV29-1	SAAGESTDTQY
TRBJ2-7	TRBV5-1	ASSSGTISYEQY
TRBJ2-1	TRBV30	AWRFTSGDNEQF
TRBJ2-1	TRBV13	ASSSVETRIGNEQF
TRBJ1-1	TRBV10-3	AISYSDTEAF
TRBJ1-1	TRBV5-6	ASVYSRHTEAF
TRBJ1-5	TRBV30	AWSPSDQPQH
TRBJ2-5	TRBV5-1	ASSLASGREWETQY
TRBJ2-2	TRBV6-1	ASRADRSMGELF
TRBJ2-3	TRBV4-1	ASRLQGLAGRTDTQY
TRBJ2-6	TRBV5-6	ASSLGGASGANVLT
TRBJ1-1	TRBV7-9	ASSGGYGAF
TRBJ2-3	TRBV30	AGTSAVLDTQY
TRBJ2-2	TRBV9	ASSGLPYTGELF
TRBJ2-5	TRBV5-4	ASSFFETQY
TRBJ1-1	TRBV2	ASSLGNTEAF
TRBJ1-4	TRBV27	ASSWRANEKLF
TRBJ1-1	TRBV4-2	ASSYDRVDTEAF
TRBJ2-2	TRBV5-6	ASSLAGGGTGELF
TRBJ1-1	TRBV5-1	ASSLARDTGTEAF
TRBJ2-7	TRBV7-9	ASSLDGQGRYEQY
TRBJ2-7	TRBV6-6	ASSGADSYEQY
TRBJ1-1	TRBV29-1	SAPRRQGAVGTEAF
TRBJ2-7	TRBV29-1	SVEVGRGLDNEQY
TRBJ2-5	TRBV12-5	ASGLSGVGTQY
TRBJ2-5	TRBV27	ASSFYGSQETQY
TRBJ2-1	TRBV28	ASSFVGRTYNEQF
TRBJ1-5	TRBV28	ASSEDLSNQPQH
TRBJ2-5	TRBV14	ASSQGGLALYQETQY
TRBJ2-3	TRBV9	ASSAAGGIGDTQY
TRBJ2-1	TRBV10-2	ASSIGAGLRNEQF
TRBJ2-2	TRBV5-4	ASSLRIGRGTGELF
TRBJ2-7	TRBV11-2	ASSRSGAAAWEQY
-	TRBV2	ASSLIRQGGDEQY
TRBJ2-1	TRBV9	ASTSQFLTEQF
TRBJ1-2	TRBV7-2	ASSGDRGPNYGYT
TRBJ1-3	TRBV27	ASSDRQGYSGNTIY
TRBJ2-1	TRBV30	AWSVRTGEQF
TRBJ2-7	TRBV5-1	ASSYSPTYEQY
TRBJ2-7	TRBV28	ASIRSSGSTYEQY
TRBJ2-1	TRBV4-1	ASSPTPLATAYNEQF
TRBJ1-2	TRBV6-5	ASSYMAGEFYT
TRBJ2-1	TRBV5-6	ASSLAGTPTYNEQF
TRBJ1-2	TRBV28	ASSLPWGTEGYT
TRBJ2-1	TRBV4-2	ASSQDGGLAGVEVQF
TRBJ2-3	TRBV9	ASSVTGGNADTQY
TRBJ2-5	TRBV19	ATSILAGGSQETQY
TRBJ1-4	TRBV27	ASSSTGAEKLF